The text below deals with one T cell receptor beta chain. The antigen remains unidentified. On sorted subsets, replicate PCRs used about 0.2 ug DNA, or tens of thousands of T cell genomes. Sequencing used immunoSEQ multiplex PCR; TCRdb keeps in-frame clones, though not all of them. The sample comprises about 2 million clones, approximately 94% of which are singletons, and around 1.1% rests with the top ten. The sample comes from a study of shared clonotypes between healthy human individuals. Study observations and caveats: Memory subsets generally showed smaller estimated richness than naive subsets did. Shared across several donors were around 5% of the naive CD4 clonotypes. It was anticipated that sequencing depth would influence how many clonotypes donors shared.

The CDR3 runs 13 residues. Deletions cut 5 bases from V and 9 bases from J, with 11 bases between. Germline loops: CDR1 LNHDA, CDR2 SQIVND (reference sequence). CD45RO-negative, CCR7-positively selected cells formed the naive CD8 fraction, excluding terminally differentiated effector memory CD45RA+ cells. V gene TRBV19 combines with J gene TRBJ1-6; D is perhaps TRBD1 (5 bases). The TCR originated in a young man in good health. Input material: naive CD8+ T cells sorted from blood. CDR3 in DNA: TGTGCCAGTAGTGAATCAGGGATTTCACCCCTCCACTTT. This encodes CASSESGISPLHF.